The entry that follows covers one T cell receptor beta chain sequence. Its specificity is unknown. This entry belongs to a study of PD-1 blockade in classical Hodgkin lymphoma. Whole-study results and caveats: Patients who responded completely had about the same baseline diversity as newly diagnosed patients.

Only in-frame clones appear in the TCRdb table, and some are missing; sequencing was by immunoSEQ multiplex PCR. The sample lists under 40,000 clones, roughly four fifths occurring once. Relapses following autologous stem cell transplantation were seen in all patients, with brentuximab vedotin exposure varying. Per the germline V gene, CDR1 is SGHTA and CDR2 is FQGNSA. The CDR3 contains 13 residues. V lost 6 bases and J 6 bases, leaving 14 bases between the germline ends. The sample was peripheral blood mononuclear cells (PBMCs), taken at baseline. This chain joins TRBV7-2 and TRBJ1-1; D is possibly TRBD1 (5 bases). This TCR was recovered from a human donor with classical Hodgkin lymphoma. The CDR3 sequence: CASSSRQGSEAFF. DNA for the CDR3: TGTGCCAGCAGTTCTCGCCAGGGCTCTGAAGCTTTCTTT.